This TCR beta chain was observed in a study of T cell changes during pregnancy in multiple sclerosis. Libraries were prepared by immunoSEQ multiplex PCR; TCRdb keeps only in-frame clonotypes and omits some of them. Here the sample spans roughly 100,000 clones, 85% to 95% being singletons. Germline CDR1 KGHSH, CDR2 LQKENI. The CDR3 has 11 residues. V lost 4 bases and J lost 6, with 6 bases in between. This clone was counted between two and nine times. The material sequenced was peripheral blood, taken after pregnancy. The V gene is TRBV18, the J gene TRBJ1-1; D ambiguous. This TCR was sampled from a female donor with multiple sclerosis, enrolled in a pregnancy study. CDR3 nucleotides: TGTGCCAGCTCACTTAGCGCTGAAGCTTTCTTT. This translates into CASSLSAEAFF.